These 4 T cell receptor beta chains came from one sample sequenced in a study of cytomegalovirus exposure and HLA in healthy donors (dated by TCRdb to about 2017). The library relied on the immunoSEQ multiplex PCR assay. TCRdb retrieved this table from immuneACCESS and kept in-frame rearrangements only. Not all clones are present; in checked studies, unresolved V genes account for under half, and no reason is known for the remainder. The table for this sample lists 140,000 or so clones; approximately 89% of them were counted only once. The ten largest clones take up 0.6% to 0.85% of the sample. Source material: PBMCs. All receptors derive from a man in his late teens or twenties in good health and CMV-seronegative.

This chain joins TRBV19 and TRBJ2-3; 14 positions match TRBD2. Germline CDR1 and CDR2: LNHDA and SQIVND (reference sequence). Trimming at V came to 5 bases and at J to 3 bases, leaving 10 bases not matched to a gene. This CDR3 has 18 residues. The CDR3: CASSPPGLAGVLTDTQYF. The CDR3 nucleotides read TGTGCCAGTAGTCCTCCGGGACTAGCGGGAGTATTGACAGATACGCAGTATTTT.

This chain connects TRBV11-2 to TRBJ2-2; maybe TRBD2 (6 bases). V lost 1 base and J 3 bases, leaving 9 bases between the germline ends. CDR1 SGHAT and CDR2 FQNNGV come from the germline V gene. CDR3 length: 15 amino acids. In DNA, the CDR3 is TGTGCCAGCAGCTTAGGGGGGACTTACACCGGGGAGCTGTTTTTT. It codes for CASSLGGTYTGELFF. The full variable domain, with the rest looked up from reference TRBV11-2 and TRBJ2-2, is EAGVAQSPRYKIIEKRQSVAFWCNPISGHATLYWYQQILGQGPKLLIQFQNNGVVDDSQLPKDRFSAERLKGVDSTLKIQPAKLEDSAVYLCASSLGGTYTGELFFGEGSRLTVL.

The rearrangement links TRBV5-6 to TRBJ1-5; D remains unclear. The length of the CDR3 is 14 residues. The germline CDR1 and CDR2 sequences are SGHDT and YYEEEE. Trimming removed 4 bases from V and 4 bases from J, with 12 bases in between. The CDR3 sequence: CASSDTRDNQPQHF. The CDR3 nucleotides are TGTGCCAGCAGCGACACGCGAGATAATCAGCCCCAGCATTTT.

The gene calls are TRBV5-6 and TRBJ1-1; 10 bases match TRBD1. J lost 4 bases, V lost 2 bases, and 8 bases had no gene match. This CDR3 spans 16 amino acids. The germline gives CDR1 SGHDT, CDR2 YYEEEE. The CDR3 sequence: CASSFDRGPSGTEAFF. DNA of the CDR3: TGTGCCAGCAGCTTCGACAGGGGGCCTTCGGGCACTGAAGCTTTCTTT.